Following are 4 T cell receptor beta chains from one sample sequenced in a study of cytotoxic CD8 clonotypes in ibrutinib-treated CLL. Sequenced by immunoSEQ multiplex PCR; TCRdb stores in-frame clones only, minus some. There are roughly 330,000 clones in the sample; over 55% occur only once, and 5% to 6.5% lies in the top ten. The sample was PBMCs, taken after 36 months of ibrutinib treatment. The receptors were sampled from a human donor with chronic lymphocytic leukemia.

This sequence joins TRBV11-2 and TRBJ1-2; D possibly corresponds to TRBD1 (6 bases). V was cut by 1 base and J by 8 bases, with 14 bases left in between. Germline CDR1 is SGHAT and CDR2 is FQNNGV. This CDR3 contains 14 residues. Here the CDR3 reads CASSLVQGSGGYTF. The CDR3, as DNA: TGTGCCAGCAGCTTAGTACAGGGATCTGGCGGCTACACCTTC.

This clone was picked up one time. J is TRBJ1-2 and V is TRBV9; D is unclear. This CDR3 has 13 residues. Germline V gene lookup returns CDR1 SGDLS and CDR2 YYNGEE. The ends were cut back, 3 bases at V and 6 bases at J, with 12 bases in the middle. The CDR3 spells CASSGGGKNGYTF. The CDR3 coding sequence is TGTGCCAGCAGCGGTGGAGGGAAGAATGGCTACACCTTC.

V is TRBV5-6 and J is TRBJ1-1, with TRBD1 matching 8 bases. The junction had 2 bases not matched to a gene; V was cut back by 3 bases and J by 1 base. Germline lookup yields CDR1 SGHDT and CDR2 YYEEEE. This CDR3 spans 14 amino acids. The CDR3, as DNA: TGTGCCAGCAGCTCGGGGACAGGGAACACTGAAGCTTTCTTT. Its protein is CASSSGTGNTEAFF. The full variable domain, completed using reference TRBV5-6 and TRBJ1-1, is DAGVTQSPTHLIKTRGQQVTLRCSPKSGHDTVSWYQQALGQGPQFIFQYYEEEERQRGNFPDRFSGHQFPNYSSELNVNALLLGDSALYLCASSSGTGNTEAFFGQGTRLTVV.

The chain has TRBV7-3 and TRBJ2-5; D is unclear. Trimming took 0 bases from V and 5 from J, leaving 7 bases between them. CDR3 length: 13 amino acids. Germline CDR1 is SGHTA and CDR2 is FQGTGA. The DNA of the CDR3 is TGTGCCAGCAGCTTAACTAGCCGGGAGACCCAGTACTTC. It codes for CASSLTSRETQYF.